The sequence of this TCR beta chain was determined in a study of blood T cells in healthy people across ages. Findings of the study overall: Any changes in expanded clonotypes were possibly confounded, as donor CMV status remained unknown.

This clonotype has more than one count but fewer than ten. Its specificity is unknown. The length of the CDR3 is 12 residues. Deletions cut 7 bases from V and 5 bases from J, with 12 bases between. Germline V CDR1 and CDR2: ENHRY, SYGVKD. PCR was performed a second time for about 7 to 11 cycles using a sample-barcoded 5' primer and a J-beta primer mix. TCRdb reprocessed the 5' RACE reads with MiXCR, giving one entry per CDR3 protein. The table shows 700,000 to 900,000 distinct CDR3 sequences, with under 30% occurring only once. The same sample was also used in a study of T cells of mothers and their children. As reported in that work: Donation came from three healthy Caucasian mothers together with their six children. It was through the M1S primer of the second PCR that sample barcodes and 2-4 random nucleotides were added. Over 8 million reads per mother and about 3 million per child were obtained.

The chain combines TRBV10-3 with TRBJ2-7; tentative D call: TRBD2 (5 bases). The sample taken for sequencing was blood. This sequence was found in a boy younger than 18 in good health. The CDR3 is CAIKNGIDEQYF. CDR3 nucleotide sequence: TGTGCCATCAAGAACGGGATCGACGAGCAGTACTTC.